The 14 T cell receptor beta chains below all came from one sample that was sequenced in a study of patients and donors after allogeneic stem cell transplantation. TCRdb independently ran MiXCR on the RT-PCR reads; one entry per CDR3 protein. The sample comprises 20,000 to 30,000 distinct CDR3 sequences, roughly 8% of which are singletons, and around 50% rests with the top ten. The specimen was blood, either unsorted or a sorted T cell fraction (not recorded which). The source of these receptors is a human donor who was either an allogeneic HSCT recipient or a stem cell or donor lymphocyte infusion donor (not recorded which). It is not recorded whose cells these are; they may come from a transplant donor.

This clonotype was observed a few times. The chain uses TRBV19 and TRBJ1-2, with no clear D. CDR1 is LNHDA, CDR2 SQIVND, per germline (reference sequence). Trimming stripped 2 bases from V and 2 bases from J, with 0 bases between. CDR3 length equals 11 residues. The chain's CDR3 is CASSINYGYTF. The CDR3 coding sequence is TGTGCCAGTAGTATAAACTATGGCTACACCTTC.

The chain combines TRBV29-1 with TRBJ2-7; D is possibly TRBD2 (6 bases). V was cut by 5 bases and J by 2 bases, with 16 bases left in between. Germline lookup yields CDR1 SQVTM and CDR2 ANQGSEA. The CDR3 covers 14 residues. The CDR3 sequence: CSVPWGGTPYEQYF. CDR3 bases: TGCAGCGTTCCTTGGGGCGGGACCCCCTACGAGCAGTACTTC.

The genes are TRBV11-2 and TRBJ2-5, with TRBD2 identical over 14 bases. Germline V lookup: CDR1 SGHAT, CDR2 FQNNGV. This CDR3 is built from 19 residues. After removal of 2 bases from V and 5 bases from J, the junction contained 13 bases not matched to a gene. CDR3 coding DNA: TGTGCCAGCAGCTTAACCTCCGGGACTAGCGGGAGTAGGCGGGAGACCCAGTACTTC. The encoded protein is CASSLTSGTSGSRRETQYF. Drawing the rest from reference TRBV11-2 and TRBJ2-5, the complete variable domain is EAGVAQSPRYKIIEKRQSVAFWCNPISGHATLYWYQQILGQGPKLLIQFQNNGVVDDSQLPKDRFSAERLKGVDSTLKIQPAKLEDSAVYLCASSLTSGTSGSRRETQYFGPGTRLLVL.

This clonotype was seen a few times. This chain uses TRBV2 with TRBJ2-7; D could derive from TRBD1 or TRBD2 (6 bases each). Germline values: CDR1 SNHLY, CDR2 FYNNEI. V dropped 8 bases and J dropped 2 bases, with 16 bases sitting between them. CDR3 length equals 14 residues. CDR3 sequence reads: CASHWGRGPYEQYF. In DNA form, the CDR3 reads TGTGCCAGCCATTGGGGGCGGGGTCCCTACGAGCAGTACTTC.

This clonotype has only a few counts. The DNA for the CDR3 is TGTGCCAGCAGACCAGGACAGGGTTGGGAGACCCAGTACTTC. Translation gives CASRPGQGWETQYF. The chain employs TRBV28 and TRBJ2-5, with 8 bases identical to TRBD1. The junction had 8 bases not matched to a gene; V was cut back by 6 bases and J by 5 bases. The CDR3 runs 14 residues. The germline CDR1 and CDR2 sequences are MDHEN and SYDVKM.

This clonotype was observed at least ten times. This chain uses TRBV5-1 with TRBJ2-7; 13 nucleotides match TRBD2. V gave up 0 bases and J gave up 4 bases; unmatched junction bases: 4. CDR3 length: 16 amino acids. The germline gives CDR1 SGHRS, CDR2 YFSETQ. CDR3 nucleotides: TGCGCCAGCAGCTTGGGACTAGCGGGAGGCGTTTACGAGCAGTACTTC. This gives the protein CASSLGLAGGVYEQYF.

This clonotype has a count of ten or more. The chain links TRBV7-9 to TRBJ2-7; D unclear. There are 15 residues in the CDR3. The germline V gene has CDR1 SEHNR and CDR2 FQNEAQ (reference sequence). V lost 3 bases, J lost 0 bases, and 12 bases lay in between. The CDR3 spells CASSLDGSSSYEQYF. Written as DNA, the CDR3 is TGTGCCAGCAGCTTGGATGGTTCTAGCTCCTACGAGCAGTACTTC.

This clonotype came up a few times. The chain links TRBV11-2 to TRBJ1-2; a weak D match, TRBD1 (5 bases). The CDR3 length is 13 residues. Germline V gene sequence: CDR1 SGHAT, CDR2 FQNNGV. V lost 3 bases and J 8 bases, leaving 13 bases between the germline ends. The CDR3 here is CASSFEGLAGYTF. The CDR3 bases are TGTGCCAGCAGCTTCGAGGGGTTGGCAGGCTACACCTTC.

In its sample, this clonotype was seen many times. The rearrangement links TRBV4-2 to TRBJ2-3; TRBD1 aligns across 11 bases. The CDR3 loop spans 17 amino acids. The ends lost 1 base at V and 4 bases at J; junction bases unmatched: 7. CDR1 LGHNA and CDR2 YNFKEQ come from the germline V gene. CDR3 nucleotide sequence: TGTGCCAGCAGCCAAGCCATGAGGACAGGGGGCGCAGATACGCAGTATTTT. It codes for CASSQAMRTGGADTQYF.

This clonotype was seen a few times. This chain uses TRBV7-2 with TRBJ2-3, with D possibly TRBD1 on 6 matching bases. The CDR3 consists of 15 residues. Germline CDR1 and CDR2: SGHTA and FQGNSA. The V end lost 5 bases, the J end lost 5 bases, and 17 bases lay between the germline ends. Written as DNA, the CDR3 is TGTGCCAGCAGCCGAACCGGGACAATAGGAGATACGCAGTATTTT. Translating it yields CASSRTGTIGDTQYF.

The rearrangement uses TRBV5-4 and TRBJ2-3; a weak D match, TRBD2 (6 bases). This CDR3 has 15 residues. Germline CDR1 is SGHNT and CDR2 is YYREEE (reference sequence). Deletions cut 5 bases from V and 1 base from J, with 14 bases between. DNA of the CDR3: TGTGCCAGCAGATCCCTGTCGGGGGGCACAGATACGCAGTATTTT. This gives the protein CASRSLSGGTDTQYF.

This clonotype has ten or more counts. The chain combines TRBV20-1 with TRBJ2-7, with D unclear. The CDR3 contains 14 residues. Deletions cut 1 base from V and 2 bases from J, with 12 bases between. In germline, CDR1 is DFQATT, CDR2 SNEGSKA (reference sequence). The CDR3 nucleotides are TGCAGTGCTAGAGGGCCCTACCCTCCCTACGAGCAGTACTTC. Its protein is CSARGPYPPYEQYF.

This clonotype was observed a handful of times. CDR3 amino acids: CSARDQVDFRDSLGTNYGYTF. The CDR3 bases are TGCAGTGCTAGAGATCAGGTGGACTTTAGGGACAGCCTAGGGACTAACTATGGCTACACCTTC. The chain couples TRBV20-1 to TRBJ1-2; 7 bases line up with TRBD1. The CDR3 extends over 21 amino acids. Germline CDR1 is DFQATT and CDR2 is SNEGSKA (reference sequence). V lost 0 bases, J lost 0 bases, and 22 bases stayed unmatched.

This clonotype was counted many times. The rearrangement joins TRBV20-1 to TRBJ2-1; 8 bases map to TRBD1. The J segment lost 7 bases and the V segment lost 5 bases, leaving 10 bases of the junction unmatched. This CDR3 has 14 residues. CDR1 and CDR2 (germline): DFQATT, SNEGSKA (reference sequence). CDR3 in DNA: TGCAGTGCTTTCCCCCAGGGGGCGGGAAATGAGCAGTTCTTC. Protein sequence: CSAFPQGAGNEQFF.